These 5 T cell receptor beta chains originate from one sample sequenced in a study of blood T cell repertoires in COVID-19. Here immunoSEQ multiplex PCR was the method, and the copy in TCRdb shows in-frame clones only, minus some. Here the sample spans about 64,000 clones, more than 75% being singletons. Sequencing used peripheral blood. These receptors all stem from a man aged 55 to 70 with COVID-19, enrolled during active disease.

There are a few counts of this clone. The chain recombines TRBV5-1 with TRBJ2-1; TRBD1 matches 7 bases. V gave up 3 bases and J gave up 3 bases; unmatched junction bases: 3. Germline values: CDR1 SGHRS, CDR2 YFSETQ. This CDR3 comprises 14 residues. The CDR3 DNA follows: TGCGCCAGCAGCTCGGGACAGAGCTACAATGAGCAGTTCTTC. It yields the protein CASSSGQSYNEQFF.

J is TRBJ2-6 and V is TRBV7-2; TRBD1 agrees at 7 bases. V lost 5 bases and J lost 3; bases outside the gene matches: 10. The CDR3 is made up of 17 amino acids. From germline, CDR1 is SGHTA and CDR2 FQGNSA. For the CDR3, the DNA is TGTGCCAGCAGCCCAAAACAGGGGTCGAGTGGGGCCAACGTCCTGACTTTC. The encoded protein is CASSPKQGSSGANVLTF.

The chain uses TRBV6-1 and TRBJ2-6; a weak D match, TRBD1 (6 bases). Germline CDR1 MNHNS, CDR2 SASEGT. There are 15 residues in the CDR3. V was shortened by 3 bases and J by 3 bases, with 9 bases between the two germline ends. The CDR3 sequence is CASSDRGRGANVLTF. For the CDR3, the DNA is TGTGCCAGCAGTGACAGGGGCCGTGGGGCCAACGTCCTGACTTTC.

The chain combines TRBV4-1 with TRBJ1-1, with a tentative D call TRBD1 (5 bases). Germline V gives CDR1 MGHRA, CDR2 YSYEKL. V lost 1 base and J lost 6, with 15 bases in between. CDR3 length equals 15 residues. CDR3 protein: CASSQGRGLVSEAFF. The CDR3 DNA follows: TGCGCCAGCAGCCAAGGAAGGGGCCTGGTATCTGAAGCTTTCTTT.

V usage is TRBV2 and J usage is TRBJ1-4; 10 bases map to TRBD1. Germline loops: CDR1 SNHLY, CDR2 FYNNEI. J was trimmed by 8 bases and V by 6 bases; bases with no gene match: 6. The CDR3 consists of 14 residues. The CDR3 sequence: CASSRTGGREKLFF. The CDR3 region has the DNA TGTGCCAGCAGCCGGACAGGGGGACGAGAAAAACTGTTTTTT.